This TCR beta chain was captured in a study of shared clonotypes between healthy human individuals. Study-wide results and limits: Relative to their counterparts shared across all four donors, non-shared clonotypes exhibited diminished generation probabilities. When naive CD4 clonotypes were compared across several donors, roughly 4.9% were shared.

The CD4+ fraction was divided into a CD45RA+ naive subset and a CD45RA-negative memory subset. On this clone: Antigen specificity is unknown.

Authors' analysis steps: As immunoSEQ supplied junction-only sequences (without quality scores), filtering differed. The table came from immunoSEQ multiplex PCR; TCRdb's copy has only in-frame clones and leaves some out. The V and J calls and clone size are taken from that table; D and trimming were inferred from the DNA. The sample lists over 2 million clones; approximately 95% were seen once. CDR1 and CDR2 (germline): SGHTS, YDEGEE. This CDR3 is 13 amino acids long. Trimming stripped 4 bases from V and 5 bases from J, with 10 bases between. This TCR came from a man aged 18 to 35 in good health. The rearrangement joins TRBV5-8 to TRBJ2-1; a weak D match, TRBD1 (5 bases). The specimen was naive CD4+ T cells sorted from blood. Subset in this sample: CD45RA+ positively selected. CDR3 residues: CASSMTDNNEQFF. As DNA, the CDR3 is TGTGCCAGCAGCATGACAGATAACAATGAGCAGTTCTTC.